Listed below are T cell receptor beta chains from one sample, sequenced in a study of blood T cell repertoires in COVID-19. Profiled with immunoSEQ multiplex PCR; TCRdb holds only in-frame clones, not every one. The sample has approximately 150,000 clones; roughly 87% are singletons. Sequencing was carried out using peripheral blood. Receptors were obtained from a woman aged 55-70 years who had recovered from COVID-19. CDR3s include the opening cysteine and the closing phenylalanine or tryptophan. Each record gives: clone size, J gene, V gene, CDR3 protein. Part of the rows lack a size; the others show once, few, many or a class for expanded clones.

NA	TRBJ2-7	TRBV6-6	CASSYDGGQYF
NA	TRBJ1-1	TRBV2	CASSGQATEAFF
NA	TRBJ1-5	TRBV28	CASSFTASNQPQHF
NA	TRBJ2-1	TRBV2	CASSEISAGGEQFF
few	TRBJ1-6	TRBV29-1	CSVSQGPNSPLHF
NA	TRBJ1-1	TRBV5-1	CASSPGQGENTEAFF
NA	TRBJ1-1	TRBV19	CASSQGGSTEAFF
NA	TRBJ1-5	TRBV28	CASSLTGGRQPQHF
NA	TRBJ1-1	TRBV29-1	CSVEGTEMNTEAFF
NA	TRBJ2-1	TRBV30	CACPSGGFSSYNEQFF
few	TRBJ2-5	TRBV25-1	CASSDDRGQETQYF
NA	TRBJ2-5	TRBV7-9	CASSSYRDRYQETQYF
NA	TRBJ1-2	TRBV12-3/TRBV12-4	CASSETGGARTF
NA	TRBJ1-6	TRBV6-5	CASGEVAYNSPLHF
NA	TRBJ2-7	TRBV15	CATSRDKGDYEQYF
NA	TRBJ2-5	TRBV19	CASSRQGNQETQYF
NA	TRBJ2-3	TRBV5-4	CASSARGHTDTQYF
NA	TRBJ2-5	TRBV4-3	CASSQTPSGGGETQYF
NA	TRBJ2-5	TRBV11-2	CASSLSELTRGFQETQYF
once	TRBJ1-5	TRBV19	CASSSRGQGLNLGGQHF
NA	TRBJ1-1	TRBV3-1/TRBV3-2	CASSQERRAFF
NA	TRBJ2-7	TRBV5-4	CASSLRQGVAEQYF
NA	TRBJ2-2	TRBV5-1	CASSETSGGTGELFF
NA	TRBJ2-7	TRBV7-7	CASSPGGGWGYEQYF
NA	TRBJ1-6	TRBV5-6	CASSLAGWNSPLHF
few	TRBJ1-2	TRBV2	CASRDTTGNGYTF
once	TRBJ1-4	TRBV19	CASTRQEGEKLFF
NA	TRBJ2-2	TRBV6-6	CASSYARGGTGELFF
NA	TRBJ2-3	TRBV10-1	CASSDLWGSARDTDTQYF
NA	TRBJ1-4	TRBV30	CAWSPATNEKLFF
NA	TRBJ1-2	TRBV5-1	CASSQDPGQHYGYTF
NA	TRBJ2-5	TRBV4-1	CASKSGLKETQYF
NA	TRBJ2-1	TRBV9	CASSPRSGTSRYNEQFF
NA	TRBJ2-1	TRBV28	CASSPTGWRSYNEQFF
NA	TRBJ2-2	TRBV4-2	CASSQETGGGAGELFF
NA	TRBJ2-1	TRBV30	CAWSDPEWQFF
NA	TRBJ1-1	TRBV6-5	CATTTPSRGEAFF
once	TRBJ2-7	TRBV5-1	CASSLRAGTTYEQYF
NA	TRBJ2-5	TRBV19	CASSIDPSAGGRETQYF
NA	TRBJ1-4	TRBV5-4	CASSRSGRLEKLFF
NA	TRBJ1-2	TRBV5-6	CASSLDRRGYGYTF
NA	TRBJ1-3	TRBV15	CATSRDSRNTIYF
NA	TRBJ1-6	TRBV6-4	CASSDSGQGWSPLHF